This T cell receptor beta chain was observed in a study of cytomegalovirus exposure and HLA in healthy donors (dated by TCRdb to 2016 to 2017). Regarding the research as a whole: In an earlier analysis of around 540 of the donors, around 290 Gb of sequence data and just under 120 million unique TCR beta sequences from 150 million to 200 million T cells were reported. Across 300 to 400 genotyped donors of the cohort, an average of about 250,000 unique TCR beta nucleotide sequences per donor were sequenced, and around 19% of those sequences were non-productive. Four to six DR-DQ haplotypes were handled as single units for association and clustering, since linkage in the cohort was strong. Both class I and class II loci were covered by HLA typing, at four-digit resolution. In the later analysis, no new phenotypic data were used to find candidate immune exposures; instead, reliance was placed on TCR beta sequences and their occurrence across donors. An early release that covered about 600 HLA-typed donors contained approximately 300 gigabases of sequencing data and around 80 million unique TCR sequences. A later genetic analysis took genome-wide SNP genotypes for about 65% of the 666 donors and used that subset as a discovery cohort. The number of typed donors differed by locus: about 620-640 for A, B, C, DRB1 and DQB1; 500 to 550 for DQA1; approximately 600 for DPA1; and some 430 for DPB1. An earlier analysis of approximately 640 of the donors applied high-throughput TCR beta sequencing to assess whether each TCR beta V gene segment acted as functional or pseudogenic. Donor age, sex, ethnicity and CMV serostatus were compiled alongside the repertoire data. To predict cytomegalovirus infection status, the study brought together high-throughput TCR immunosequencing, statistical association of individual TCRs with disease status, and machine learning. To study patterns of TCR occurrence, a later analysis re-analyzed previously published TCR beta repertoires from hundreds of donors and added high-resolution HLA genotyping. The T cell repertoires of 666 subjects were profiled by immunosequencing and related to cytomegalovirus serostatus. In addition to the first cohort of approximately 650 subjects, a separate validation cohort of over 90 different subjects was used. Of the approximately 400 genotyped donors, 75% to 85% were placed in the genetic ancestry cluster associated with self-reported Caucasian donors. The study aimed to test whether cataloging public T cell receptors could reveal signatures of past pathogen exposure. All discovery cohort repertoires had been generated using a single sequencing platform. Paper-wide results and their limitations: In an earlier analysis of approximately 590 of the donors, most TCR beta V segments appeared in productive rearrangements about 87% or about 30% of the time, broadly matching IMGT annotations. In a later analysis, TCR association rates were found to vary across HLA loci, with the most associated TCRs seen for DRB1 alleles and the fewest for HLA-C alleles. Some IMGT-functional V segments, including TRBV6-2 and TRBV6-3, could not be distinguished by the 87-base-pair reads and were therefore excluded. Compared with equally common non-associated chains, HLA-associated TCR beta chains in a later analysis were more clonally expanded and had lower generation probabilities. When HLA alleles, especially DR and DQ, strongly co-occurred, attributing TCR associations to individual alleles was difficult. A later genetic analysis reported fewer N-insertions in productive TCRs among donors in an Asian-associated ancestry cluster than the roughly 700-donor mean. The authors suggested that the approach could potentially be generalized to other disease states and immunological phenotypes. This cohort had only TCR beta chains sequenced, and the lack of alpha or paired-chain data limited which features could be detected. Linkage disequilibrium might explain the correlated functional status among segregating V segments, but an unknown experimental factor could not be excluded. A further reported finding was that TCR beta sequences accurately predicted the HLA-A and HLA-B alleles for most subjects in the first cohort. A group of highly shared sequence variants was considered likely to be a technical artifact of the sequencing pipeline. A later genetic analysis associated a missense DCLRE1C variant with V-gene and J-gene trimming of TCR beta chains, and an independent cohort replicated the association. Because some donors lacked HLA typing at each locus, the association tests relied only on the typed subset. CMV serostatus was the only immune exposure information available for the cohort. The classifier was reported to diagnose cytomegalovirus status with high specificity and sensitivity in both the original cohort and the validation cohort. Because counts were too low, about 17 rarely observed V segments, including chromosome 9 orphons, were excluded from the earlier analysis of 587 of the donors. A few of the identified cytomegalovirus-associated TCR beta chains were confirmed in vitro to be specific for cytomegalovirus antigens. A later analysis reported that several top co-occurrence clusters appeared linked to parvovirus B19, influenza, CMV and Epstein-Barr virus. Across donors, most TCR sequences were observed very rarely, whereas some public TCRs were present in many individuals. A total of fewer than 200 TCR beta chains were listed by the study as associated with cytomegalovirus. Most CMV-associated TCR beta chains appeared to be HLA-restricted in a later analysis, and the HLA associations seemed to be driven largely by CMV exposure. The presence/absence analyses assumed that sequencing depth was roughly uniform across donors, and that assumption may not be true. A later analysis associated around 16,000 TCR beta sequences with specific HLA alleles at a false discovery rate of 0.05.

The cohort consisted of some 730 healthy bone marrow donors. At the time of sampling, all cohort members were nominally healthy, though unrecorded immune exposures were likely present. The donor tested CMV seropositive, placing the donor among the 250 to 350 seropositive members of the cohort. A peripheral blood sample was provided by each donor, and peripheral blood mononuclear cells were used for TCR beta sequencing. The Qiagen DNeasy Blood Extraction Kit was used to extract genomic DNA from the blood cell samples. A distance of 8 bases separates the germline ends of V and J, which lose 8 bases and 4 bases respectively. The cysteine opens and the phenylalanine closes a CDR3 of 11 amino acids. Solely the CDR3 DNA is kept, with 33 bases framed from the first base. CDR1 and CDR2 were assigned from the germline V gene as SNHLY and FYNNEI. Note on this clone: The clone's antigen remains unknown. One base away there is no much larger clone; base qualities are not given. At the DNA level, this CDR3 is encoded by other sequences in the same sample as well.

Library preparation used the immunoSEQ multiplex PCR assay. A mixture of 60 forward primers for TCR Vbeta segments and 13 reverse primers for TCR Jbeta segments was used in the multiplex PCR. The CDR3 region of rearranged TCR beta genes was amplified from genomic DNA by a multiplex PCR assay. The amplified TCR beta libraries were sequenced on the Illumina HiSeq System as 87-base-pair reads. The authors' pipeline ran thus. A later analysis tallied roughly 80 million unique TCR beta chains across the 610 or so repertoires, and some 10 million of those chains were shared by two or more donors. A nearest-neighbor algorithm error-corrected the raw reads and collapsed the reads into unique sequences, merging closely related sequences to remove PCR and sequencing errors. To assign V, D and J gene segments, CDR3 sequences were aligned to IMGT reference sequences. For a sequence to be retained, at least a six-nucleotide match to both a V gene segment and a J gene segment was required. Rearrangements were classified as productive when the CDR3 lacked stop codons and remained in frame with V and J, and all other rearrangements were classified as non-productive. Following IMGT convention, CDR3 was defined as the stretch from the second conserved V-encoded cysteine up to the conserved J-encoded phenylalanine. Sequences without an unambiguous match to a single V gene segment were excluded from the earlier analysis of 500 to 700 of the donors. In an earlier analysis of about 590 of the donors, a V segment was called functional when productive rearrangements were above 56.7%, and segregating when the standard deviation between donors exceeded 5%. A statistical classification framework was developed to diagnose cytomegalovirus status using the catalog of TCR beta chain sequences. In a later analysis, TCR nucleotide sequences were compared against IMGT/GENE-DB human TR gene sequences so that V and J genes could be assigned. Using the TCRdist pipeline, a later analysis assigned CDR3 sequences along with most-parsimonious VDJ recombination scenarios. In a later analysis, each TCR beta chain was defined by its CDR3 amino acid sequence together with its V-gene family, and reads lacking a unique V-gene family were excluded. To address suspected cross-contamination and a sequencing artifact, a later analysis removed a few hundred highly shared, low-generation-probability nucleotide sequences. A later analysis calculated a clonal expansion index for each public chain from normalized within-repertoire ranks of inferred template counts. A later analysis computed generation probabilities with a VDJ recombination model fitted to out-of-frame rearrangements, and checked the results against IGoR. In a later analysis, TCR-TCR, TCR-HLA and TCR-CMV co-occurrence was scored with hypergeometric tests, and a repertoire-size bias correction was applied to TCR pairs. To estimate false discovery rates, a later analysis permuted the HLA or CMV assignments 20 times. A later analysis grouped co-occurring TCRs with DBSCAN, adding TCRdist sequence similarity when clustering within HLA-allele-positive subsets. Co-occurrence clustering excluded repertoires with fewer than 30,000 or more than 120,000 public chains, plus five with anomalous nucleotide sharing. TCRdb took this table from immuneACCESS and kept in-frame rearrangements with V and J called. Such tables lack part of the clones; where checked against another copy, unresolved V genes explain under half of the gap, and the rest is unexplained. For V, J and clone size, that table is used; D and trimming come from the DNA. This sample is represented by about 6,600 clones; roughly half of them were singletons. The top ten clones comprise about 6% of the sample.

The chain joins TRBV2 to TRBJ1-2; the D gene is perhaps TRBD1, from 6 matching bases. The clonotype comes from a man younger than 40 in good health and CMV-seropositive. The specimen sequenced was PBMCs. The CDR3: CASGQIYGYTF. The DNA sequence is TGTGCCAGCGGACAGATCTATGGCTACACCTTC.